The T cell receptor (beta chain) under discussion was sequenced for a study of cytomegalovirus exposure and HLA in healthy donors. Study results and caveats: In a later analysis, TCR beta V- and J-gene trimming showed a link to a missense DCLRE1C variant.

This PCR relied on a set of 60 Vbeta primers and 13 Jbeta primers. TCRdb keeps only in-frame clones here, not all; method: immunoSEQ multiplex PCR. Of around 200,000 clones in the sample, roughly 88% were seen once. This clone was observed once. What it recognizes is unknown. The sequence was obtained from a girl aged 2 to 9 in good health and CMV-seropositive. Sequencing was carried out using PBMCs.

The CDR3 loop is CASSASGTGVRLAKNIQYF. The CDR3 DNA follows: TGTGCCAGCAGCGCTTCCGGGACAGGGGTCAGACTAGCCAAAAACATTCAGTACTTC. J is TRBJ2-4 and V is TRBV13; 10 nucleotides align to TRBD1. The V gene end was trimmed by 5 bases and the J gene end by 0 bases; junction bases not matched to a gene: 13. This CDR3 is 19 amino acids long. CDR1 PRHDT and CDR2 FYEKMQ come from the germline V gene (reference sequence).